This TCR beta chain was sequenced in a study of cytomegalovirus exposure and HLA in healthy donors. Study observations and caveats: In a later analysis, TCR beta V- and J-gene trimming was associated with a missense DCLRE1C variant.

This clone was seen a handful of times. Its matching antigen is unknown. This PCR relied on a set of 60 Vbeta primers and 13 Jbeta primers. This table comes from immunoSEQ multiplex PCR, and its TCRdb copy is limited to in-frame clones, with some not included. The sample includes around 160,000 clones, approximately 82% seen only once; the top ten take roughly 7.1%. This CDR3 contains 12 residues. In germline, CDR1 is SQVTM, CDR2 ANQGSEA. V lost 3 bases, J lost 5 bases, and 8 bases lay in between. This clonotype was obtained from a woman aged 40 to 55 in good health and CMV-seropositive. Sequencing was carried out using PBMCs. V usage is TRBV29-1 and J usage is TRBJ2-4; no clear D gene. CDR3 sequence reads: CSVDAGENIQYF. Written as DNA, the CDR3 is TGCAGCGTTGATGCCGGAGAAAACATTCAGTACTTC.